This TCR beta chain was identified in a study of shared T cell receptors in the human thymus. Only in-frame clones appear in the TCRdb table, and some are missing; sequencing was by immunoSEQ multiplex PCR. Here the sample spans about 380,000 clones, over 90% being singletons. This CDR3 contains 14 residues. Germline assignment: CDR1 KGHSH and CDR2 LQKENI. V trimming: 3 bases; J trimming: 6 bases; junction bases outside the gene matches: 4. The TCR sequence derives from a human donor. What was sequenced was thymocytes. The chain has TRBV18 and TRBJ1-2; 10 bases map to TRBD1. The CDR3 coding sequence is TGTGCCAGCTCACCTCGGACAGGGGGGAATGGCTACACCTTC. It codes for CASSPRTGGNGYTF.